Below, one T cell receptor beta chain is given with its context. Its specificity is unknown. TCR beta cDNA was made by 5'RACE template switching with UMIs. TCRdb re-called the 5' RACE reads; every CDR3 protein appears as one record, without DNA. In total, the table holds about 260,000 distinct CDR3 sequences. The data originate from a study of T cells expressing NK-cell markers. Looking at the study overall: The TCR beta repertoires originated in sorted CD3+CD56+NKG2C+, CD3+CD56+NKG2C- and CD3+CD56-NKG2C+ T cells.

The CDR3 length is 16 residues. Germline CDR1 and CDR2: SGHRS and YFSETQ. The study's findings and limits: Whether expanded NKG2C+ T cell clones were HCMV-specific remained unclear. For several donors, the dominant NKG2C+ clonotypes made up roughly 1.0-7.5% of their CD8+ T cells.

The clonotype was recovered from a man aged 18 to 29 in good health. The chain joins TRBV5-1 to TRBJ2-5; TCRdb calls TRBD2, which cannot be checked without DNA. The sequencing input was blood T cells: a sorted CD56 or NKG2C T cell subset, CD4+ or CD8+ T cells, or bulk PBMC T cells (not recorded which). The CDR3 loop is CASSRTLTGFGETQYF.